This T cell receptor beta chain derives from a study of cytomegalovirus exposure and HLA in healthy donors. The PCR had 60 Vbeta and 13 Jbeta primers. Assay: immunoSEQ multiplex PCR; the TCRdb copy retains only in-frame clones and omits some. The profile shows tens of thousands of clones, approximately 68% of them singletons. In regard to this clone: Its antigen is unidentified.

V shed 2 bases and J 6 bases; nucleotides not matched to a gene: 11. Germline-derived CDR1 and CDR2 are SGHNT and YENEEA. The CDR3 loop spans 17 amino acids. Overall study results and limits: A later look showed TCR association rates differing by HLA locus, highest for DRB1 and lowest for HLA-C.

The sample comprised PBMCs. The receptor comes from a man aged 25 to 45 in good health and CMV-seronegative. The chain links TRBV11-3 to TRBJ2-2; TRBD2 agrees at 8 bases. Here the CDR3 reads CASSLSGGAGVSGELFF. CDR3 DNA sequence: TGTGCCAGCAGCTTATCGGGGGGAGCGGGAGTGTCCGGGGAGCTGTTTTTT.